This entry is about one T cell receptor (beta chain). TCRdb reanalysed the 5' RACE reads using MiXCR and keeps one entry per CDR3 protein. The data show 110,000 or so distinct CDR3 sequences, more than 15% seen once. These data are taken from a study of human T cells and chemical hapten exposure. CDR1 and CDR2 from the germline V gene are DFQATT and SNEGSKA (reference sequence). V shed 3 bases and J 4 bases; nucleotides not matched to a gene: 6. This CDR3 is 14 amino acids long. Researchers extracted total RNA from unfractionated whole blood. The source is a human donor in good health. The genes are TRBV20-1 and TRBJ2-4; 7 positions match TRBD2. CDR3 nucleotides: TGCAGTGCTAGCGTGGGGGAGGGAAAAAACATTCAGTACTTC. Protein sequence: CSASVGEGKNIQYF.